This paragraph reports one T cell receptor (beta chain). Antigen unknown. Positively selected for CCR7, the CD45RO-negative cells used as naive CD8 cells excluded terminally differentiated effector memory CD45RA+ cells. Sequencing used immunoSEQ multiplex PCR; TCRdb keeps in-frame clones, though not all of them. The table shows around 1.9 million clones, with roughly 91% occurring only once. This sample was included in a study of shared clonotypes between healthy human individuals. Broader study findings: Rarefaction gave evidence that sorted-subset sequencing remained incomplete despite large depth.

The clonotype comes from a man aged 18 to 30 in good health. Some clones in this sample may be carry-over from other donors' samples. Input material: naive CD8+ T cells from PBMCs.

The CDR3 bases are TGTGCCAGCAGTTTACAAGGCCTGTCATGGGAAAAACTGTTTTTT. This gives the protein CASSLQGLSWEKLFF. The V gene is TRBV27, the J gene TRBJ1-4; D unclear. Germline assignment: CDR1 MNHEY and CDR2 SMNVEV (reference sequence). The V end lost 2 bases, the J end lost 8 bases, and 15 bases lay between the germline ends. The CDR3 runs 15 residues.